Listed here are 11 T cell receptor beta chains from one sample, sequenced in a study of shared clonotypes between healthy human individuals. Terminally differentiated effector memory CD45RA+ cells were excluded by CCR7 positive selection of CD45RO-negative cells. Clones were sequenced by immunoSEQ multiplex PCR, and TCRdb holds only the in-frame ones, with some missing. Altogether about 2 million clones are present, about 94% being singletons, with the ten largest covering approximately 1%. The sample comprised naive CD8+ T cells sorted from blood. The origin of the receptors is a young man in good health.

This chain connects TRBV7-9 to TRBJ2-5; D remains ambiguous. In germline, CDR1 is SEHNR, CDR2 FQNEAQ (reference sequence). V was clipped by 4 bases and J by 5 bases, with 14 bases between them. The CDR3 extends over 14 amino acids. DNA for the CDR3: TGTGCCAGCAGCTCTCCTGGTGACGGCGAGACCCAGTACTTC. Its protein is CASSSPGDGETQYF.

The V and J genes are TRBV4-1 and TRBJ1-5; D not certain. Trimming took 2 bases from V and 1 from J, leaving 15 bases between them. This CDR3 has 17 amino acids. Per the germline V gene, CDR1 is MGHRA and CDR2 is YSYEKL. Here the CDR3 reads CASSQHVAGGSNQPQHF. The CDR3 DNA reads TGCGCCAGCAGCCAACATGTCGCAGGCGGGAGCAATCAGCCCCAGCATTTT.

V usage is TRBV7-8 and J usage is TRBJ1-5; a weak D match, TRBD1 (6 bases). The CDR3 has 15 residues. CDR1 and CDR2 (germline): SGHVS, FQNEAQ. The germline V and J ends were trimmed by 1 base and 6 bases, with 13 bases remaining between them. Here the CDR3 reads CASSLEAGAIQPQHF. The DNA of the CDR3 is TGTGCCAGCAGCTTAGAAGCGGGGGCGATTCAGCCCCAGCATTTT.

The rearrangement links TRBV5-6 to TRBJ2-2; no clear D gene. Germline V gene lookup returns CDR1 SGHDT and CDR2 YYEEEE. This CDR3 comprises 12 residues. V dropped 5 bases and J dropped 6 bases, with 8 bases sitting between them. In DNA form, the CDR3 reads TGTGCCAGCAGTGAGGCCCCCGGGGAGCTGTTTTTT. This gives the protein CASSEAPGELFF.

This chain links TRBV6-4 with TRBJ2-7; D ambiguous. Germline CDR1 MRHNA, CDR2 SNTAGT. The CDR3 covers 11 residues. Trimming shortened V by 7 bases and J by 4 bases, and 8 bases separated the two germline ends. The CDR3 DNA follows: TGTGCCAGCAAAAATTGGTACGAGCAGTACTTC. Amino acid sequence: CASKNWYEQYF.

This clone was detected only a few times. V is TRBV19 and J is TRBJ1-6; D uncertain. CDR3 length: 13 residues. Trimming removed 5 bases from V and 10 bases from J, with 12 bases in between. Germline V gene data show CDR1 as LNHDA and CDR2 as SQIVND (reference sequence). The CDR3 loop reads CASSVGDGSPLHF. CDR3 DNA: TGTGCCAGTAGTGTGGGCGATGGGTCACCCCTCCACTTT.

The chain is built from TRBV27 and TRBJ2-5, with 9 bases that match TRBD1. This CDR3 has 17 amino acids. Trimming took 3 bases from V and 1 from J; bases not matched to a gene: 9. Germline-derived CDR1 and CDR2 are MNHEY and SMNVEV (reference sequence). CDR3 DNA sequence: TGTGCCAGCAGTTTCCTCGACGTACAGGGGGCCCAAGAGACCCAGTACTTC. Its translation is CASSFLDVQGAQETQYF.

The gene calls are TRBV7-9 and TRBJ1-5, with 10 positions matching TRBD1. From germline, CDR1 is SEHNR and CDR2 FQNEAQ (reference sequence). The CDR3 consists of 16 residues. Trimming took 3 bases from V and 5 from J; bases not matched to a gene: 7. This CDR3 reads CASSFSLGQGDQPQHF. DNA of the CDR3: TGTGCCAGCAGCTTCTCGCTCGGACAGGGGGATCAGCCCCAGCATTTT.

The chain employs TRBV19 and TRBJ2-1; TRBD2 matches at 11 bases. Trimming removed 3 bases from V and 3 bases from J; junction bases left unmatched: 10. The CDR3 is 18 residues long. Germline V lookup: CDR1 LNHDA, CDR2 SQIVND (reference sequence). Here the CDR3 DNA reads TGTGCCAGTAGTATCCACTCGGGACTAGCGGACTTCTACAATGAGCAGTTCTTC. It codes for CASSIHSGLADFYNEQFF.

The genes are TRBV2 and TRBJ2-1; maybe TRBD2 (6 bases). Germline V gives CDR1 SNHLY, CDR2 FYNNEI. The V end lost 5 bases, the J end lost 3 bases, and 14 bases lay between the germline ends. This CDR3 comprises 15 residues. The CDR3 region has the DNA TGTGCCAGCAGTACTCTCCGGGACTTCTACAATGAGCAGTTCTTC. This gives the protein CASSTLRDFYNEQFF.

The V gene is TRBV2, the J gene TRBJ1-6; 9 bases line up with TRBD1. The CDR3 has 16 residues. CDR1 is SNHLY and CDR2 is FYNNEI in the germline V gene. V lost 6 bases and J lost 9; bases outside the gene matches: 12. The CDR3 DNA sequence: TGTGCCAGCAGGCGGGACAGGGAAAGCGGGATTTCACCCCTCCACTTT. It encodes CASRRDRESGISPLHF.